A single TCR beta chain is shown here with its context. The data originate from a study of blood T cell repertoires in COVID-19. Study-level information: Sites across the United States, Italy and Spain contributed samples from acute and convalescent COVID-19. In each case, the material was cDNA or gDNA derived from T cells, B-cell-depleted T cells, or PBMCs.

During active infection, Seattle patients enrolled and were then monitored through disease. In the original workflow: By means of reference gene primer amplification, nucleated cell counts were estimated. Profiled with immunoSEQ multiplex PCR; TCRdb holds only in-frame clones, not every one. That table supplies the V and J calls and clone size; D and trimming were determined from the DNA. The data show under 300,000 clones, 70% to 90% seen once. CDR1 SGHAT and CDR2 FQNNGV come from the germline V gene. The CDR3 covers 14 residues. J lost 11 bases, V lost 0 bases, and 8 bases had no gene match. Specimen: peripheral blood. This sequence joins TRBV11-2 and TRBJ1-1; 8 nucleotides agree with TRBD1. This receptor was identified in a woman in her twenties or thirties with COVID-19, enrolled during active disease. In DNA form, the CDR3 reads TGTGCCAGCAGCTTAGATCGGGGCAGGGGGCTGGCTTTCTTT. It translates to CASSLDRGRGLAFF.